The rows below give T cell receptor beta chains drawn from one sample of a study of blood T cell repertoires in COVID-19. Assay used: immunoSEQ multiplex PCR; TCRdb lists only in-frame clones, some missing. The sample comprises 150,000 to 180,000 clones, around 84% of which are singletons, and around 9.8% rests with the top ten. The source material was peripheral blood. The receptors stem from a woman between 45 and 65 years old with acute or convalescent COVID-19. Both conserved end residues are part of each CDR3. The D gene is left open where the match is weak. Clone size is stated in some rows and not others, as once, few, many or a class when expanded.

>TRBV5-1|NA|TRBJ2-5|TRBD2
TGCGCCAGCAGACTAGCGGGGGAGACCCAGTACTTC
CASRLAGETQYF
>TRBV6-2/TRBV6-3|NA|TRBJ1-1|TRBD1
TGTGCCAGCAGTTATGACAGGGGTATTATGAACACTGAAGCTTTCTTT
CASSYDRGIMNTEAFF
>TRBV2|NA|TRBJ1-1|TRBD1
TGTGCCAGCAGTGGGGACAGGGGGAACACTGAAGCTTTCTTT
CASSGDRGNTEAFF
>TRBV7-2|NA|TRBJ1-1|NA
TGTGCCAGCAGCCTTACAGTGGGGGGAACTGAAGCTTTCTTT
CASSLTVGGTEAFF
>TRBV28|NA|TRBJ2-5|NA
TGTGCCAGCGGGGACACCCAAGAGACCCAGTACTTC
CASGDTQETQYF
>TRBV7-6|NA|TRBJ2-3|NA
TGTGCCAGCAGCCCGGCTTGGGGCGCGGGGAAGTCAGATACGCAGTATTTT
CASSPAWGAGKSDTQYF
>TRBV5-1|NA|TRBJ2-7|TRBD2
TGCGCCAGCAGCTCCCCTAGCGGGCCCCCCTACGAGCAGTACTTC
CASSSPSGPPYEQYF
>TRBV7-8|NA|TRBJ1-1|NA
TGTGCCAGCAGCGAGAAGTTTTTGAACACTGAAGCTTTCTTT
CASSEKFLNTEAFF
>TRBV4-2|few|TRBJ1-4|NA
TGTGCCAGCAGCCAAGATCAGGTTACCTATGAAAAACTGTTTTTT
CASSQDQVTYEKLFF
>TRBV6-4|NA|TRBJ2-7|NA
TGTGCCAGCAGTACCTCAGGGACCTACGAGCAGTACTTC
CASSTSGTYEQYF
>TRBV4-3|NA|TRBJ2-3|TRBD2
TGCGCCAGCAGCCAGCAATCTAGCGGCCTCGCGTCAGATACGCAGTATTTT
CASSQQSSGLASDTQYF
>TRBV6-6|NA|TRBJ2-7|TRBD1
TGTGCCAGCAGACCGGGACAGAGGAGCTCCTACGAGCAGTACTTC
CASRPGQRSSYEQYF
>TRBV7-2|NA|TRBJ2-1|NA
TGTGCCAGCAGCCCCTCTTATGAGCAGTTCTTC
CASSPSYEQFF
>TRBV7-2|NA|TRBJ1-2|NA
TGTGCCAGCAGCCCGCGACAGGAGAACTATGGCTACACCTTC
CASSPRQENYGYTF
>TRBV4-2|NA|TRBJ2-1|NA
TGTGCCAGCAGCCAAGATTTGCCTAGCAAGTACAATGAGCAGTTCTTC
CASSQDLPSKYNEQFF
>TRBV5-1|NA|TRBJ1-2|NA
TGCGCCAGCAGCCCCCGGACGGGGGTACATGGCTACACCTTC
CASSPRTGVHGYTF
>TRBV7-9|few|TRBJ2-7|TRBD1
TGTGCCAGCAGGGGGGACAGGATCTCCTACGAGCAGTACTTC
CASRGDRISYEQYF
>TRBV4-1|NA|TRBJ1-5|NA
TGCGCCAGCAGCCAGGACGGGGGAATCTGGAATCAGCCCCAGCATTTT
CASSQDGGIWNQPQHF
>TRBV2|NA|TRBJ1-1|NA
TGTGCCAGCAGTGGGACACGATCGGACACTGAAGCTTTCTTT
CASSGTRSDTEAFF
>TRBV5-1|once|TRBJ2-5|NA
TGCGCCAGCAGCTCGGAGTGGGAGACCCAGTACTTC
CASSSEWETQYF
>TRBV7-2|NA|TRBJ2-7|TRBD2
TGTGCCAGCAGCTTAGACAGCCAGCGGGGATACGAGCAGTACTTC
CASSLDSQRGYEQYF
>TRBV7-9|NA|TRBJ2-5|NA
TGTGCCAGCCTCGAGGGGGGGACAGGAAAGACCCAGTACTTC
CASLEGGTGKTQYF
>TRBV5-4|NA|TRBJ1-5|NA
TGTGCCAGCAGCTTCAGGGACACCGATAGCAATCAGCCCCAGCATTTT
CASSFRDTDSNQPQHF
>TRBV29-1|NA|TRBJ1-5|TRBD1
TGCAGCGTTGCCTCCGGGACAGGGGGTCAACTGCCCCAGCATTTT
CSVASGTGGQLPQHF
>TRBV7-2|NA|TRBJ2-3|TRBD2
TGTGCCAGCAGACCTGGACTAGCGGAGTCGGATACGCAGTATTTT
CASRPGLAESDTQYF
>TRBV28|once|TRBJ2-7|NA
TGTGCCAGCAGAGGGGCCTCCCCCGAGCAGTACTTC
CASRGASPEQYF
>TRBV4-3|NA|TRBJ2-7|TRBD1
TGCGCCAGCAGCCAAGATCGAGGGGGCTTCTACGAGCAGTACTTC
CASSQDRGGFYEQYF
>TRBV10-3|NA|TRBJ1-4|TRBD1
TGTGCCATCAGTGAGGACCGGGACAGGGAAGAGAAACTGTTTTTT
CAISEDRDREEKLFF
>TRBV4-1|once|TRBJ2-4|NA
TGCGCCAGCAGCCAAGCCCTGCTAGTCAATGCCAAAAACATTCAGTACTTC
CASSQALLVNAKNIQYF
>TRBV6-1|NA|TRBJ2-5|NA
TGTGCCAGCAGTGAGGGAGCTGGGGTCGAGACCCAGTACTTC
CASSEGAGVETQYF
>TRBV5-1|NA|TRBJ2-3|NA
TGCGCCAGCAGCTTGAGTGGCTCCGTCACAGATACGCAGTATTTT
CASSLSGSVTDTQYF
>TRBV5-4|NA|TRBJ2-3|TRBD1
TGTGCCAGCGGAGCTCGAACAGGGGGCCCAGATACGCAGTATTTT
CASGARTGGPDTQYF
>TRBV5-1|NA|TRBJ1-6|TRBD1
TGCGCCAGCAGCTCTGGGGGACAGCGTTATAATTCACCCCTCCACTTT
CASSSGGQRYNSPLHF
>TRBV6-5|NA|TRBJ1-1|TRBD1
TGTGCCAGCAGAGAGACAGGGTTTAGAACTGAAGCTTTCTTT
CASRETGFRTEAFF
>TRBV18|few|TRBJ1-4|TRBD1
TGTGCCAGCTCACCACTACAGGGGACTCGAGAAAAACTGTTTTTT
CASSPLQGTREKLFF
>TRBV19|NA|TRBJ2-7|NA
TGTGCCAGTAGTATAGATCACGCAGGCTCCTACGAGCAGTACTTC
CASSIDHAGSYEQYF
>TRBV7-2|NA|TRBJ2-1|NA
TGTGCCAGCAGCTTGCGCCGCGGGGACTACAATGAGCAGTTCTTC
CASSLRRGDYNEQFF
>TRBV2|NA|TRBJ2-7|TRBD1
TGTGCCAGCAGTGCTCGGGACAGAGCCTACGAGCAGTACTTC
CASSARDRAYEQYF
>TRBV4-2|NA|TRBJ2-2|NA
TGTGCCAGCAGCCCTAGCATCGGGGAGCTGTTTTTT
CASSPSIGELFF
>TRBV25-1|NA|TRBJ1-2|NA
TGTGCCAGCAGTGACAGAACCTATGGCTACACCTTC
CASSDRTYGYTF
>TRBV6-6|NA|TRBJ2-3|NA
TGTGCCATTGGAGTCACAGATACGCAGTATTTT
CAIGVTDTQYF
>TRBV11-3|NA|TRBJ2-2|NA
TGTGCCAGCAGCCCGCCACGAGGGACCGGGGAGCTGTTTTTT
CASSPPRGTGELFF
>TRBV7-9|NA|TRBJ1-1|TRBD1
TGTGCCAGCAGCTTAGATTACGGACAGGTTGAAGCTTTCTTT
CASSLDYGQVEAFF
>TRBV7-2|few|TRBJ2-7|NA
TGTGCCAGCAGCAATACCGAGGGCACCTCCGAGCAGTACTTC
CASSNTEGTSEQYF
>TRBV7-2|NA|TRBJ2-2|NA
TGTGCCAGCAGCTTAGCGGCGGGGAGCGGCACCGGGGAGCTGTTTTTT
CASSLAAGSGTGELFF
>TRBV6-2/TRBV6-3|NA|TRBJ2-7|TRBD2
TGTGCCAGCAGTGACTGGCGGGGGGACTACGAGCAGTACTTC
CASSDWRGDYEQYF
>TRBV25-1|NA|TRBJ1-6|NA
TGTGCCAGCAGTGGAGTCGGGTCCCAGAGTTCACCCCTCCACTTT
CASSGVGSQSSPLHF
>TRBV2|once|TRBJ1-1|NA
TGTGCCAGCAGTAAGAGAACCGATGAAGCTTTCTTT
CASSKRTDEAFF